The next 25 T cell receptor beta chains were all read from a single sample in a study of blood T cells in healthy people across ages. A J-beta primer mix and a sample-barcoded 5' primer were used in a second PCR of about 7 to 12 cycles. TCRdb analysed the 5' RACE reads with MiXCR anew, one entry per CDR3 protein. The sample has approximately 800,000 distinct CDR3 sequences, 55% to 70% seen once; the top ten hold 20% to 25%. Material: blood. These receptors were taken from a man between 25 and 39 years old in good health.

This clonotype occurred a few times. The chain carries TRBV27 and TRBJ2-1; possible D gene TRBD1, 6 bases. Trimming took 5 bases from V and 8 from J, leaving 16 bases between them. Germline V lookup: CDR1 MNHEY, CDR2 SMNVEV (reference sequence). This CDR3 has 14 amino acids. The CDR3 DNA sequence: TGTGCCAGCAGTCCATTTAGCAGGGGTGATGAGCAGTTCTTC. Its translation is CASSPFSRGDEQFF.

This clonotype was recorded many times. The CDR3 DNA is TGCAGCGGCCGCGGGACTCCGAAGGAGACCCAGTACTTC. Its translation is CSGRGTPKETQYF. The V and J genes are TRBV29-1 and TRBJ2-5; perhaps TRBD2 as D (6 bases). Trimming took off 7 bases at V and 5 bases at J, with 17 bases between the two ends. The CDR3 is 13 amino acids. Germline assignment: CDR1 SQVTM and CDR2 ANQGSEA.

The CDR3 region is CASSAGGARETQYF. CDR3 coding DNA: TGTGCCAGCAGTGCTGGAGGGGCGCGGGAGACCCAGTACTTC. The genes are TRBV6-1 and TRBJ2-5, with D perhaps TRBD2 (6 bases). The V end was cut by 4 bases, the J end by 5 bases, with 14 bases between. The germline CDR1 and CDR2 sequences are MNHNS and SASEGT. The CDR3 contains 14 residues.

There are a few counts of this clonotype. The V call is TRBV12-3 or TRBV12-4, the J call TRBJ2-3; TRBD2 matches 13 bases. The CDR3 runs to 16 residues. V gave up 6 bases and J gave up 5 bases; unmatched junction bases: 8. CDR3 residues: CASSPRLAGGRDTQYF. The CDR3 DNA follows: TGTGCCAGCAGCCCGAGACTAGCGGGAGGAAGAGATACGCAGTATTTT.

CDR3 DNA sequence: TGTGCCAGCAACAGGGACTTTGGAGAAAAACTGTTTTTT. Its protein product is CASNRDFGEKLFF. This chain uses TRBV5-5 with TRBJ1-4; D is perhaps TRBD1 (6 bases). The CDR3 length is 13 residues. Per the germline V gene, CDR1 is SGHKS and CDR2 is YYEKEE (reference sequence). Trimming left V 6 bases short and J 8 bases short, with 14 bases between.

The chain combines TRBV2 with TRBJ2-7; TRBD1 matches 8 bases. This CDR3 is 17 amino acids long. V shed 7 bases and J 0 bases; nucleotides not matched to a gene: 14. From germline, CDR1 is SNHLY and CDR2 FYNNEI. The CDR3 region is CASKGASRTGSSYEQYF. CDR3 nucleotide sequence: TGTGCCAGCAAAGGAGCTTCCCGGACAGGGAGCTCCTACGAGCAGTACTTC.

The CDR3 DNA follows: TGTGCCAGCGGCCCTACGGGAGGCCTCAGGGTGAATGAGCAGTTCTTC. Its translation is CASGPTGGLRVNEQFF. The genes are TRBV11-1 and TRBJ2-1, with 7 nucleotides matching TRBD2. The CDR3 covers 16 residues. Germline trimming cut 8 bases from V and 7 bases from J; bases unmatched to any gene: 17. CDR1 SGHAT and CDR2 FQDESV come from the germline V gene (reference sequence).

The chain is built from TRBV5-1 and TRBJ2-5; D is perhaps TRBD2 (5 bases). The CDR3 spans 12 residues. Trimming took 5 bases from V and 7 from J, leaving 12 bases between them. Germline CDR1 reads SGHRS; CDR2 reads YFSETQ. CDR3 sequence reads: CASRDFTGTQYF. The CDR3 region has the DNA TGCGCCAGCAGGGACTTCACGGGGACCCAGTACTTC.

As concerns this clonotype: With a much larger clone just one base away, this may be a read error. The chain combines TRBV20-1 with TRBJ2-2, with a weak D call TRBD1 (6 bases). CDR3 length: 15 amino acids. The V end was cut by 8 bases, the J end by 6 bases, with 22 bases between. Germline V gene data show CDR1 as DFQATT and CDR2 as SNEGSKA (reference sequence). CDR3 nucleotides: TGCAGTTGCCACTGGCAGGGGATGGACGCCGGGGAGCTGTTTTTT. Translating it yields CSCHWQGMDAGELFF.

The chain has TRBV5-1 and TRBJ2-7, with 9 bases fitting TRBD1. Germline loops: CDR1 SGHRS, CDR2 YFSETQ. CDR3 length: 15 amino acids. V lost 4 bases, J lost 6 bases, and 11 bases stayed unmatched. CDR3 DNA sequence: TGCGCCAGCAGCGACCGACAGGGGGGTAACCGCGAGCAGTACTTC. This codes for CASSDRQGGNREQYF.

This sequence joins TRBV3-1 and TRBJ2-5; weak D call: TRBD1 (7 bases). The CDR3 runs to 16 residues. CDR1 and CDR2 (germline): LGHDT, YNNKEL (reference sequence). The V gene lost 1 base and the J gene lost 5 bases, with 17 bases spanning the gap. In nucleotides, the CDR3 is TGTGCCAGCAGCCAAGCACAGGGGCGGGGTGGGGAGACCCAGTACTTC. Protein sequence: CASSQAQGRGGETQYF.

This clonotype has just a few counts. The chain uses TRBV7-3 and TRBJ2-3; D possibly corresponds to TRBD1 (5 bases). The V gene's germline CDR1 is SGHTA and CDR2 FQGTGA. This CDR3 has 13 residues. Trimming pared 1 base from V and 9 bases from J, leaving 11 bases between. CDR3 nucleotides: TGTGCCAGCAGCTTAAATCAGGGATCGACGCAGTATTTT. Protein product: CASSLNQGSTQYF.

V and J are TRBV7-2 and TRBJ2-7; 8 bases agree with TRBD2. The CDR3 length is 15 residues. V lost 1 base, J lost 7 bases, and 9 bases stayed unmatched. Germline CDR1 and CDR2: SGHTA and FQGNSA. CDR3 protein: CASSLDRGGPREQYF. The DNA for the CDR3 is TGTGCCAGCAGCTTAGATCGGGGGGGGCCTCGAGAGCAGTACTTC.

Only a few counts were recorded for this clonotype. The chain couples TRBV7-8 to TRBJ1-1, with D uncertain. V lost 5 bases, J lost 1 base, and 11 bases lay in between. Germline assignment: CDR1 SGHVS and CDR2 FQNEAQ. The CDR3 has 14 amino acids. The CDR3 sequence is CASSPTIQNTEAFF. The DNA for the CDR3 is TGTGCCAGCAGCCCTACGATCCAGAACACTGAAGCTTTCTTT.

This clonotype came up a few times. The chain employs TRBV5-1 and TRBJ2-4; tentatively, D is TRBD2 (6 bases). There are 14 residues in the CDR3. The germline V and J ends were trimmed by 0 bases and 7 bases, with 11 bases remaining between them. Germline V gene sequence: CDR1 SGHRS, CDR2 YFSETQ. In DNA form, the CDR3 reads TGCGCCAGCAGCTTGGAGGGGACTGTGAACATTCAGTACTTC. Protein product: CASSLEGTVNIQYF.

The chain recombines TRBV20-1 with TRBJ2-4, with TRBD1 as a possible D gene (6 bases). The J call may be wrong; the DNA end is better matched by TRBJ2-7. Germline CDR1 and CDR2: DFQATT and SNEGSKA (reference sequence). This CDR3 is 18 amino acids long. In DNA form, the CDR3 reads TGCAGTGCTACTAACTATTATCCCAGACAGGCTACTTCCGACGAGCAGTACTTC. Its protein is CSATNYYPRQATSDEQYF.

The V and J genes are TRBV20-1 and TRBJ1-4, with D possibly TRBD1 on 6 matching bases. The germline gives CDR1 DFQATT, CDR2 SNEGSKA (reference sequence). The CDR3 is made up of 11 amino acids. CDR3 DNA: TGCAGCGCAGGGGCTGATGAAAAACTGTTTTTT. Translated: CSAGADEKLFF.

This chain connects TRBV13 to TRBJ2-7, with TRBD2 matching over 7 bases. There are 16 residues in the CDR3. With 0 bases clipped from V and 4 bases from J, the junction kept 9 bases outside the gene matches. From germline, CDR1 is PRHDT and CDR2 FYEKMQ (reference sequence). CDR3 residues: CASSLGLRGSRYEQYF. The CDR3 coding sequence is TGTGCCAGCAGCTTAGGCCTTCGCGGGAGTAGGTACGAGCAGTACTTC.

The V call is TRBV4-2, the J call TRBJ2-5, with D possibly TRBD2 on 5 matching bases. Trimming removed 2 bases at V and 5 bases at J, with 18 bases between. CDR3 length: 16 residues. Germline loops: CDR1 LGHNA, CDR2 YNFKEQ. CDR3 sequence reads: CASSQQDSLALETQYF. CDR3 DNA sequence: TGTGCCAGCAGCCAACAGGACTCCCTAGCCCTTGAGACCCAGTACTTC.

The V gene is TRBV11-2, the J gene TRBJ2-7, with 8 bases lining up with TRBD2. The J call is doubtful: the DNA matches TRBJ2-5 better. Germline CDR1 reads SGHAT; CDR2 reads FQNNGV. The CDR3 runs to 14 residues. Here the CDR3 DNA reads TGTGCCAGCAGCTTACAAGCGGGAGTAGAGACCCAGTACTTC. The encoded protein is CASSLQAGVETQYF.

This clonotype was recorded only once. The rearrangement uses TRBV7-8 and TRBJ2-7; D unclear. The length of the CDR3 is 12 residues. V lost 2 bases, J lost 6 bases, and 8 bases lay in between. The germline CDR1 and CDR2 sequences are SGHVS and FQNEAQ. This chain's CDR3 is CASSLNRFEQYF. The CDR3 nucleotides are TGTGCCAGCAGCTTAAACCGGTTCGAGCAGTACTTC.

With respect to this clonotype: Relative to the germline gene, one junction end is altered; a read error may explain this. V is TRBV27 and J is TRBJ1-4; TRBD1 might be the D (6 bases). The CDR3 runs to 14 residues. CDR1 MNHEY and CDR2 SMNVEV come from the germline V gene (reference sequence). CDR3 sequence (DNA): TGTGCCAGCGGACAGCGTGCAACCAATGAAAAACTGTTTTTT. Protein: CASGQRATNEKLFF.

This clonotype has only a few counts. V and J are TRBV29-1 and TRBJ2-3; D may be TRBD1 or TRBD2 (5 bases each). Trimming removed 4 bases from V and 2 bases from J, with 22 bases in between. Per the germline V gene, CDR1 is SQVTM and CDR2 is ANQGSEA. The CDR3 runs 17 residues. The CDR3 region has the DNA TGCAGCGTTGCCGGCAGGACCATACGAGGGGACACAGATACGCAGTATTTT. Its translation: CSVAGRTIRGDTDTQYF.

This clonotype was observed a few times. This rearrangement joins TRBV29-1 to TRBJ2-1; 7 bases map to TRBD2. V trimming: 3 bases; J trimming: 6 bases; junction bases outside the gene matches: 5. Germline loops: CDR1 SQVTM, CDR2 ANQGSEA. CDR3 length equals 13 residues. The CDR3, as DNA: TGCAGCGTTGATGTGGGGGGGGTCAATGAGCAGTTCTTC. It yields the protein CSVDVGGVNEQFF.

This chain joins TRBV2 and TRBJ1-4; no firm D call. Trimming cost V 3 bases and J 5 bases, with 13 bases left between them. This CDR3 region has 15 residues. The germline gives CDR1 SNHLY, CDR2 FYNNEI. CDR3 sequence reads: CASSDGARPNEKLFF. CDR3 DNA sequence: TGTGCCAGCAGTGATGGCGCCAGGCCCAATGAAAAACTGTTTTTT.